This TCR beta chain appears in the sequencing data of a study of early T cells in non-severe SARS-CoV-2 infection. Tagging with unique molecular identifiers was applied to individual cDNA molecules. TCRdb reanalysed the 5' RACE reads using MiXCR and keeps one entry per CDR3 protein. This table has 70,000 to 85,000 distinct CDR3 sequences, 10% to 15% appearing once. Germline lookup yields CDR1 LGHNA and CDR2 YSLEER. The CDR3 length is 15 residues. The V segment lost 3 bases and the J segment 7 bases; nucleotides outside the gene matches: 9. The V call is TRBV4-3, the J call TRBJ1-2; 9 nucleotides agree with TRBD1. This TCR came from an adult who was a healthcare worker with PCR-confirmed SARS-CoV-2 infection or an uninfected control (not recorded which). The donor label of this sample is uncertain. This sample comprised whole blood, obtained at baseline. The CDR3 spells CASSQAPTGGGGYTF. CDR3 bases: TGCGCCAGCAGCCAGGCCCCCACAGGGGGCGGTGGCTACACCTTC.